The entry below describes one TCR beta chain. Its specificity is unknown. A read error is possible here, since a much larger clone lies one base away. Unique molecular identifiers were incorporated into the prepared TCRbeta library. TCRdb passed the PCR reads through MiXCR, listing each CDR3 protein once. Altogether fewer than 550,000 distinct CDR3 sequences are present, 10% to 12% being singletons, with the ten largest covering around 13%. This record belongs to a study of T-cell reconstitution after alpha-beta-depleted transplantation in children. Study-wide results and limits: Newly generated T cells supplied most T-cell counts and diversity one year post-transplant.

The germline CDR1 and CDR2 sequences are SQVTM and ANQGSEA. This CDR3 is 12 amino acids long. Sequencing used PBMCs, mostly from graft donor cells, obtained 180 days after TCRalphabeta/CD19-depleted stem cell transplant. The sequence came from a female patient aged 2-15 years who had a stem cell transplant for aplastic anemia, so the T cells may come from the graft donor. The chain employs TRBV29-1 and TRBJ2-2; 7 bases agree with TRBD1. The CDR3 DNA is TGCAGCGCCCGGACAGGCACCGCGGAGCTGTTTTTT. Encoded protein: CSARTGTAELFF.